The following is a TCR beta chain sequence with its context. These data are taken from a study of blood T cell repertoires in COVID-19. Sequenced by immunoSEQ multiplex PCR; TCRdb stores in-frame clones only, minus some. Among 200,000 to 250,000 clones listed, around nine tenths were seen once. The CDR3 consists of 14 residues. CDR1 and CDR2 (germline): SGHDT, YYEEEE. V was cut by 2 bases and J by 4 bases, with 12 bases left in between. The source is a woman under 30 who had recovered from COVID-19. The specimen was PBMCs or T cells enriched from blood (not recorded which). This chain connects TRBV5-6 to TRBJ1-2; possible D gene TRBD1, 5 bases. The CDR3 sequence: CASSFPTVGYGYTF. Written as DNA, the CDR3 is TGTGCCAGCAGCTTTCCGACAGTCGGCTATGGCTACACCTTC.